The TCR beta chain under discussion was sequenced for a study of cytomegalovirus exposure and HLA in healthy donors. Study-level background: Early release data held some 79 million unique TCRs from HLA-typed donors. Study-wide results and limits: Productive rates of about 87% or about 30% were seen for most TCR beta V segments in an earlier analysis. There were over 150 TCR beta chains listed as cytomegalovirus-associated. By a later analysis, the bulk of CMV-associated TCR beta chains appeared HLA-restricted.

V was clipped by 8 bases and J by 7 bases, with 18 bases between them. Germline V gene data show CDR1 as MDHEN and CDR2 as SYDVKM. The CDR3 totals 14 residues. Concerning this clone itself: As yet, its antigen is unknown.

60 Vbeta and 13 Jbeta primers were used in PCR. Assay: immunoSEQ multiplex PCR; the TCRdb copy retains only in-frame clones and omits some. The sample yields 130,000 or so clones, just under 75% seen once. The chain carries TRBV28 and TRBJ1-5, with TRBD1 as a possible D gene (5 bases). The clonotype comes from a man aged 35 to 55 in good health and CMV-seropositive. The specimen was PBMCs. CDR3 sequence (DNA): TGTGCCAGCCCCATAAGGATCCCAGGGCAGCCCCAGCATTTT. Residues: CASPIRIPGQPQHF.